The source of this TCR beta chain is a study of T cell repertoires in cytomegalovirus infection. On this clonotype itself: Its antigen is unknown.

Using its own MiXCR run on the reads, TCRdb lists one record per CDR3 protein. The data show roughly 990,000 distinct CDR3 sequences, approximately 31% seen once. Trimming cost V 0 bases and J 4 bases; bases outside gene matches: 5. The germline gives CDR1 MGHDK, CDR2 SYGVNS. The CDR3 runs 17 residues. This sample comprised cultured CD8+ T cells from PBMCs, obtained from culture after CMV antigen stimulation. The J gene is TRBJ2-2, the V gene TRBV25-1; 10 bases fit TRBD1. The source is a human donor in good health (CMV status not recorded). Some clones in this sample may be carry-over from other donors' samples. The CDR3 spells CASSEYSRDRGTGELFF. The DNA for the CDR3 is TGTGCCAGCAGTGAATATTCGAGGGACAGGGGCACCGGGGAGCTGTTTTTT.